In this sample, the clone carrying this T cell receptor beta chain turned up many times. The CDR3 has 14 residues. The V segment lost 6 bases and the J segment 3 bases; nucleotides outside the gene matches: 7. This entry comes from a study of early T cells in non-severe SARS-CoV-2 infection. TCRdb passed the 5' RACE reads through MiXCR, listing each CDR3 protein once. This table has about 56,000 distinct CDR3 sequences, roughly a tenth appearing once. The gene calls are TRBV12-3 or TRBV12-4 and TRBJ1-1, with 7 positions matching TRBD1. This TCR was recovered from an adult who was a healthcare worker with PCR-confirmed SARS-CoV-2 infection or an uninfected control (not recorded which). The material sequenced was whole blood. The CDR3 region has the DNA TGTGCCAGCAGGAAACAGGGGACGGACACTGAAGCTTTCTTT. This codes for CASRKQGTDTEAFF.